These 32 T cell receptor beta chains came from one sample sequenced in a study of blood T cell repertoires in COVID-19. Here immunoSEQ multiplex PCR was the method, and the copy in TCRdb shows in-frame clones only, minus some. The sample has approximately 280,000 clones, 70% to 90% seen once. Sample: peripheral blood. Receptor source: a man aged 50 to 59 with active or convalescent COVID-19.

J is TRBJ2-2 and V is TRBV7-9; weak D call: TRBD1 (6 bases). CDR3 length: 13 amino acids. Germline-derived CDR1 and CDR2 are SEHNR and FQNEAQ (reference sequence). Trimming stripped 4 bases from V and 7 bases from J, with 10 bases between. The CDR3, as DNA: TGTGCCAGCAGCTCCACAGGGAACGGGGAGCTGTTTTTT. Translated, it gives CASSSTGNGELFF.

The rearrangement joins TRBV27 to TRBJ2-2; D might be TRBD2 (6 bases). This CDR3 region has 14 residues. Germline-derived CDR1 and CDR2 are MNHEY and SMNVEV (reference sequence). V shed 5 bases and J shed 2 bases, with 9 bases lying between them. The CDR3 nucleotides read TGTGCCAGCAGTCGGGAGTATAACACCGGGGAGCTGTTTTTT. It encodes CASSREYNTGELFF.

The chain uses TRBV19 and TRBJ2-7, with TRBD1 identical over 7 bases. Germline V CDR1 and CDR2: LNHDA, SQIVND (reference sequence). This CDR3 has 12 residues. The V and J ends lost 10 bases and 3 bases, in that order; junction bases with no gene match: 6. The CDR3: CATRQGNYEQYF. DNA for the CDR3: TGTGCCACCCGACAGGGAAACTACGAGCAGTACTTC.

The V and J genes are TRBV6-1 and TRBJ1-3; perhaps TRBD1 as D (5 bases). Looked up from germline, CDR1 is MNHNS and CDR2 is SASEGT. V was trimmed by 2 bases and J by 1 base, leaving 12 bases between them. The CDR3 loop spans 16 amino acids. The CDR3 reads CASSERGRGSGNTIYF. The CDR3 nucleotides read TGTGCCAGCAGTGAAAGGGGCAGAGGATCTGGAAACACCATATATTTT.

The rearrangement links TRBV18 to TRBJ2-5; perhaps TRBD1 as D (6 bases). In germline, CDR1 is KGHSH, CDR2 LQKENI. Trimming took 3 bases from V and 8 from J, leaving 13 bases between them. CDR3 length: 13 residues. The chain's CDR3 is CASSPDSSDTQYF. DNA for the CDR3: TGTGCCAGCTCACCGGACAGTTCGGATACCCAGTACTTC.

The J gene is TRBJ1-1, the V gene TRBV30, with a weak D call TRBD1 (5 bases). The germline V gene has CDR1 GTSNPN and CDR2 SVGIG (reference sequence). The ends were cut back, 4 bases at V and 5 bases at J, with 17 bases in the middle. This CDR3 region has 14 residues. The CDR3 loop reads CAWNQGRLGTEAFF. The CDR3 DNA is TGTGCCTGGAACCAGGGCCGCCTAGGGACTGAAGCTTTCTTT.

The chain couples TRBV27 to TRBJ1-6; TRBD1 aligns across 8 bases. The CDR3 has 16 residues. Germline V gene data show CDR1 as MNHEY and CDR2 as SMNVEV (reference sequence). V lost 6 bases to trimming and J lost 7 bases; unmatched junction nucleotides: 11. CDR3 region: CASRILRTGKNSPLHF. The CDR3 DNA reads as TGTGCCAGCAGGATCCTGCGGACAGGGAAAAATTCACCCCTCCACTTT.

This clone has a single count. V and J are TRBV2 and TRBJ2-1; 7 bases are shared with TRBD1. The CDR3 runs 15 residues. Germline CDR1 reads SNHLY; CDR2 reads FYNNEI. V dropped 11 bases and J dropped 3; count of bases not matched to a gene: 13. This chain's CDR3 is CAVLSPGQYYNEQFF. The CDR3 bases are TGTGCCGTCCTATCACCGGGACAGTACTACAATGAGCAGTTCTTC.

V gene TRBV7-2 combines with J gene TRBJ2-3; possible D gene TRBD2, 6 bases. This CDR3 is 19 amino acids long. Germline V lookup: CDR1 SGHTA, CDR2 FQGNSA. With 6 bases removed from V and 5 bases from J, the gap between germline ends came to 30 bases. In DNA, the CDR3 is TGTGCCAGCAGGACTAACGACCCCGGACTATCTGAGCGGCGAGATACGCAGTATTTT. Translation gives CASRTNDPGLSERRDTQYF.

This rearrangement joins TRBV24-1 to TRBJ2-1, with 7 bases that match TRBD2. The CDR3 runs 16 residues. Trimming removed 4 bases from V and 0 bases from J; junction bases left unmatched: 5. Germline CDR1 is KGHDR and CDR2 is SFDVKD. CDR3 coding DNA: TGTGCCACCAGTGAACCGGGCGGGAGCTCCTACAATGAGCAGTTCTTC. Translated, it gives CATSEPGGSSYNEQFF.

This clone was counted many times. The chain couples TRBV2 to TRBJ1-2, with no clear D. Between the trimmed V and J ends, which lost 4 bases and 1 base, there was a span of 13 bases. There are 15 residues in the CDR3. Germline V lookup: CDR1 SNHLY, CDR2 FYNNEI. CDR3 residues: CASSAGYSGNYGYTF. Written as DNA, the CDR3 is TGTGCCAGCAGTGCCGGGTATTCTGGTAACTATGGCTACACCTTC.

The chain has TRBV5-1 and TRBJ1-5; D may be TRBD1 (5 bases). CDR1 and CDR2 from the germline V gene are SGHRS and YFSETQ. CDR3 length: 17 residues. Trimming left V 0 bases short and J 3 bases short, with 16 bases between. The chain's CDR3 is CASSLGAGQVNNQPQHF. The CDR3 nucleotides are TGCGCCAGCAGCTTGGGTGCAGGGCAAGTGAACAATCAGCCCCAGCATTTT.

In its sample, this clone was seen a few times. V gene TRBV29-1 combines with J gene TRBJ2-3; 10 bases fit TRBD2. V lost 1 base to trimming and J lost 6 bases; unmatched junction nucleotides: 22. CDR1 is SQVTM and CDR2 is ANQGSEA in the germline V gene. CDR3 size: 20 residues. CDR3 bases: TGCAGCGTTGAAGTGACCTCGCCGGGACTAGCGACGAGGGTCCTCGATACGCAGTATTTT. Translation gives CSVEVTSPGLATRVLDTQYF.

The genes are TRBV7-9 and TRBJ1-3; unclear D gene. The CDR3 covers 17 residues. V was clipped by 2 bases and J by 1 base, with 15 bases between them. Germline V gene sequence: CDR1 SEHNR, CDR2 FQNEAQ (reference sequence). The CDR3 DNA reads TGTGCCAGCAGCTTATTCAGTAGCCTTCAGTCTGGAAACACCATATATTTT. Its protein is CASSLFSSLQSGNTIYF.

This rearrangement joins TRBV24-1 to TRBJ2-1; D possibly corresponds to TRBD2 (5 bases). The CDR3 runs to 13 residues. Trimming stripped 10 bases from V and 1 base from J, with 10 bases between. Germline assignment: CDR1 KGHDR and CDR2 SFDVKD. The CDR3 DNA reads TGTGCCACGGTTGGGGAGTCCTACAATGAGCAGTTCTTC. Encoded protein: CATVGESYNEQFF.

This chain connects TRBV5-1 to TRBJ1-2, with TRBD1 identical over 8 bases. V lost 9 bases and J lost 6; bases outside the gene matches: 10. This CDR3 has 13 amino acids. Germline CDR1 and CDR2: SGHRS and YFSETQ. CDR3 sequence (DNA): TGCGCCACGGACAGGGATCCCATCGATGGCTACACCTTC. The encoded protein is CATDRDPIDGYTF.

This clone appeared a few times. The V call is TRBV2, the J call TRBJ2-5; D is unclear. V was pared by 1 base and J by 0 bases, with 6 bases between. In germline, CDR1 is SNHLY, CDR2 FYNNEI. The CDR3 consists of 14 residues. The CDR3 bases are TGTGCCAGCAGTGAAGGAGAGTACCAAGAGACCCAGTACTTC. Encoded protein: CASSEGEYQETQYF.

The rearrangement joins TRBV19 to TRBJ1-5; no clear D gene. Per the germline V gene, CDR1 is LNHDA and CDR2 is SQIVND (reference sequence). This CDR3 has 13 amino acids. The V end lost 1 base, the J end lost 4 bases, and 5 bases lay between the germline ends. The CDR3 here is CASSIAGNQPQHF. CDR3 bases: TGTGCCAGTAGTATAGCGGGAAATCAGCCCCAGCATTTT.

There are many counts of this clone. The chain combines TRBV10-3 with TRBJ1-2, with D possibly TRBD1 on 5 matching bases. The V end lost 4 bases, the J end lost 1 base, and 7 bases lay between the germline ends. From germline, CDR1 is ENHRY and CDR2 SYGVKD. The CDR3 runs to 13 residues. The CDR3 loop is CAISARDNYGYTF. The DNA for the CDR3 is TGTGCCATCAGTGCCAGGGATAACTATGGCTACACCTTC.

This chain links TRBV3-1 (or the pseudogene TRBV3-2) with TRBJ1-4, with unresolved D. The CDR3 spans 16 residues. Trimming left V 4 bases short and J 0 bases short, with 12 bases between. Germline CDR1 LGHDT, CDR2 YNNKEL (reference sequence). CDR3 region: CASSPMERATNEKLFF. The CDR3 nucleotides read TGTGCCAGCAGCCCCATGGAGCGGGCAACTAATGAAAAACTGTTTTTT.

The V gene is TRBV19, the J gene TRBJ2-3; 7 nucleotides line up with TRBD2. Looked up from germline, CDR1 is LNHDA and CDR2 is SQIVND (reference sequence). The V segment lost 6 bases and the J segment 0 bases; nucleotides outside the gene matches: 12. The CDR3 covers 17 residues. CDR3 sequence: CASSRSGASGSTDTQYF. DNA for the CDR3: TGTGCCAGTAGCCGTTCCGGGGCTAGCGGAAGCACAGATACGCAGTATTTT.

In DNA form, the CDR3 reads TGTGCCAGTAGTCTCCTCCAGGGCGGCTCTGGAAACACCATATATTTT. It codes for CASSLLQGGSGNTIYF. The rearrangement joins TRBV19 to TRBJ1-3, with D perhaps TRBD1 (5 bases). The germline V gene encodes CDR1 LNHDA and CDR2 SQIVND (reference sequence). The CDR3 contains 16 residues. V gave up 5 bases and J gave up 0 bases, with 14 bases separating them.

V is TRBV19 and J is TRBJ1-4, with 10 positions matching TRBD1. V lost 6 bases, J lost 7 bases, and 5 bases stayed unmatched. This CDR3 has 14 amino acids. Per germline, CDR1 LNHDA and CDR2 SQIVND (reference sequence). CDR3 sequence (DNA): TGTGCCAGTAGCGACCGGGACAGGGGTGAAAAACTGTTTTTT. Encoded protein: CASSDRDRGEKLFF.

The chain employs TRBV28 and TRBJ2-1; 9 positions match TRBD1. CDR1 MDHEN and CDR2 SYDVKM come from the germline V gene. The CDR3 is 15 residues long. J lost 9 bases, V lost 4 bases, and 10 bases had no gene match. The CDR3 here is CASSSTGGRLLEQFF. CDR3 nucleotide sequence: TGTGCCAGCAGTTCCACAGGGGGCCGGTTACTTGAGCAGTTCTTC.

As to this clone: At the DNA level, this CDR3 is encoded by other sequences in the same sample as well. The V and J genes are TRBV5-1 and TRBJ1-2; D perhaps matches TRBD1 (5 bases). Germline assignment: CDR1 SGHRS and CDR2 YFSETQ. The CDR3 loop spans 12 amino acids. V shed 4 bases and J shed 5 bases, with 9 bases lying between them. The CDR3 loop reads CASSADSYGYTF. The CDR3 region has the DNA TGCGCCAGCAGCGCCGACAGTTATGGCTACACCTTC.

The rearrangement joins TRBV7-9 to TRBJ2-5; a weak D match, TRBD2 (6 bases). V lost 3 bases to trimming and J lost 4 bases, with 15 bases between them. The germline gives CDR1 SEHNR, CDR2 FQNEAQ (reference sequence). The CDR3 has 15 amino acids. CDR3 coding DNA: TGTGCCAGCAGCTTTCGAGGCGGGATGGGAGAGACCCAGTACTTC. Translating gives CASSFRGGMGETQYF.

The CDR3: CASSPGTGGSGTDTQYF. CDR3 in DNA: TGTGCCAGCTCACCAGGGACAGGGGGGTCGGGCACAGATACGCAGTATTTT. The chain joins TRBV18 to TRBJ2-3; 11 bases align to TRBD1. The germline V gene has CDR1 KGHSH and CDR2 LQKENI. The CDR3 is made up of 17 amino acids. J gave up 1 base and V 2 bases, and 5 bases lay outside the gene matches.

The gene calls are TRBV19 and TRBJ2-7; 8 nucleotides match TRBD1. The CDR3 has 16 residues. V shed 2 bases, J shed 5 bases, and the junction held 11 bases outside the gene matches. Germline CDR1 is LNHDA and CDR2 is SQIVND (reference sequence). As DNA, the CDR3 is TGTGCCAGTAGTATAAGCTTCCGGGACAGGCGGAACGAGCAGTACTTC. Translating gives CASSISFRDRRNEQYF.

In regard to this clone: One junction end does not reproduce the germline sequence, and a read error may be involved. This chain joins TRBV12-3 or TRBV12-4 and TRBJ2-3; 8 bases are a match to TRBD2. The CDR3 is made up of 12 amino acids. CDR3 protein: CASTQIAGRRAF. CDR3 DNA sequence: TGTGCCAGCACCCAGATAGCGGGAAGGAGGGCTTTT.

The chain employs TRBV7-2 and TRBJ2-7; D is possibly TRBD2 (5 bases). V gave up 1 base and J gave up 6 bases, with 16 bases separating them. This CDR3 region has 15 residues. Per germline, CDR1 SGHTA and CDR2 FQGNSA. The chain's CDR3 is CASSLVLAWTGEQYF. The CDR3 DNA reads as TGTGCCAGCAGCTTAGTGCTGGCTTGGACTGGCGAGCAGTACTTC.

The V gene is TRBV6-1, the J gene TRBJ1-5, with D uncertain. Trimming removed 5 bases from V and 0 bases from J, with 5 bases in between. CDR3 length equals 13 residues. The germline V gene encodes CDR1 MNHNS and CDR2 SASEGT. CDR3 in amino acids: CASSPNSNQPQHF. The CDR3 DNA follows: TGTGCCAGCAGTCCTAATAGCAATCAGCCCCAGCATTTT.

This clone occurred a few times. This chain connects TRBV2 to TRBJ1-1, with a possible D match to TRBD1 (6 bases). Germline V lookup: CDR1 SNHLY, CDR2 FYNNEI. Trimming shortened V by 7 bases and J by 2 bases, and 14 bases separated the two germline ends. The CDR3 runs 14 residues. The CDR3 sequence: CASKRGGGNTEAFF. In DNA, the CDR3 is TGTGCCAGCAAAAGGGGAGGGGGTAACACTGAAGCTTTCTTT.